The 28 T cell receptor beta chains below were found in one sample sequenced in a study of T cells in Graves' hyperthyroidism and ophthalmopathy. RNA transcripts gave rise to amplified TCR beta CDR3 regions. When the TCR CDR3 underwent first-round RT-PCR, the HTBI primer set was used. TCRdb re-called the multiplex PCR reads through MiXCR, storing one row per CDR3 protein. The table has around 620,000 distinct CDR3 sequences, about 43% seen once; the top ten hold 15% to 20%. Material for sequencing was peripheral blood or thyroid tissue (not recorded which). The receptors shown here come from an adult woman with Graves' disease, either hyperthyroidism or ophthalmopathy (not recorded which).

J is TRBJ1-1 and V is TRBV19, with D possibly TRBD1 on 6 matching bases. The CDR3 contains 13 residues. Germline CDR1 LNHDA, CDR2 SQIVND (reference sequence). Between the trimmed V and J ends, which lost 4 bases and 8 bases, there was a span of 14 bases. CDR3: CASSTRWRGEAFF. In DNA, the CDR3 is TGTGCCAGTAGTACCCGATGGAGGGGGGAAGCTTTCTTT. Filled out from reference TRBV19 and TRBJ1-1, the complete variable domain reads DGGITQSPKYLFRKEGQNVTLSCEQNLNHDAMYWYRQDPGQGLRLIYYSQIVNDFQKGDIAEGYSVSREKKESFPLTVTSAQKNPTAFYLCASSTRWRGEAFFGQGTRLTVV.

This clonotype occurred many times. This chain uses TRBV2 with TRBJ1-6; unclear D gene. Trimming left V 3 bases short and J 13 bases short, with 7 bases between. In germline, CDR1 is SNHLY, CDR2 FYNNEI. The CDR3 has 11 residues. The CDR3 protein is CASSENVPLHF. CDR3 nucleotides: TGTGCCAGCAGTGAGAACGTGCCCCTCCACTTT.

The gene calls are TRBV5-4 and TRBJ2-5, with TRBD2 identical over 11 bases. The germline V gene encodes CDR1 SGHNT and CDR2 YYREEE (reference sequence). The V gene end was trimmed by 4 bases and the J gene end by 0 bases; junction bases not matched to a gene: 5. The length of the CDR3 is 16 residues. The CDR3 protein is CASSEGLAGNQETQYF. The CDR3 nucleotides are TGTGCCAGCAGCGAAGGACTAGCGGGCAACCAAGAGACCCAGTACTTC.

This clonotype was seen at least ten times. V usage is TRBV6-6 and J usage is TRBJ2-2, with D possibly matching TRBD2 (5 bases). CDR1 is MNHNY, CDR2 SVGAGI, per germline (reference sequence). CDR3 length: 15 residues. V lost 2 bases and J lost 6, with 13 bases in between. CDR3 amino acids: CASSYEGLPAGELFF. The CDR3 nucleotides read TGTGCCAGCAGTTACGAGGGCCTACCGGCCGGGGAGCTGTTTTTT.

Details on this clonotype: One junction end disagrees with the germline gene, perhaps due to a read error. In DNA form, the CDR3 reads TGTGCCAGCAGCTACCTGGGACAGGGTGACACCGGGGGGCTGTTTTTT. Its protein product is CASSYLGQGDTGGLFF. The chain joins TRBV3-1 to TRBJ2-2; TRBD1 agrees at 9 bases. CDR1 LGHDT and CDR2 YNNKEL come from the germline V gene (reference sequence). This CDR3 contains 16 residues.

This clonotype was recorded at least ten times. The rearrangement joins TRBV29-1 to TRBJ1-2; no definite D call. The ends were cut back, 0 bases at V and 5 bases at J, with 10 bases in the middle. From germline, CDR1 is SQVTM and CDR2 ANQGSEA. The CDR3 contains 13 residues. The CDR3 loop is CSVEDLRGYGYTF. CDR3 nucleotide sequence: TGCAGCGTTGAAGATCTCCGAGGGTATGGCTACACCTTC. Together with reference TRBV29-1 and TRBJ1-2, the CDR3 gives the full variable domain: SAVISQKPSRDICQRGTSLTIQCQVDSQVTMMFWYRQQPGQSLTLIATANQGSEATYESGFVIDKFPISRPNLTFSTLTVSNMSPEDSSIYLCSVEDLRGYGYTFGSGTRLTVV.

The V and J genes are TRBV4-2 and TRBJ2-5, with 7 bases lining up with TRBD1. Germline V CDR1 and CDR2: LGHNA, YNFKEQ. Unmatched junction bases numbered 3, after V lost 2 bases and J lost 0 bases. The CDR3 length is 15 residues. The CDR3 is CASSQTGAYQETQYF. The CDR3 DNA is TGTGCCAGCAGCCAAACAGGGGCGTACCAAGAGACCCAGTACTTC.

This clonotype was seen at least ten times. The chain links TRBV11-1 to TRBJ2-7; the match to TRBD1 covers 7 bases. This CDR3 has 15 residues. Germline loops: CDR1 SGHAT, CDR2 FQDESV (reference sequence). V was clipped by 6 bases and J by 1 base; unmatched bases: 9. The CDR3 sequence: CASSLSGTVSYEQYF. Here the CDR3 DNA reads TGTGCCAGCAGTCTATCCGGGACAGTTTCCTACGAGCAGTACTTC. Supplemented by reference TRBV11-1 and TRBJ2-7, the full variable domain reads EAEVAQSPRYKITEKSQAVAFWCDPISGHATLYWYRQILGQGPELLVQFQDESVVDDSQLPKDRFSAERLKGVDSTLKIQPAELGDSAMYLCASSLSGTVSYEQYFGPGTRLTVT.

The table lists this clonotype with many counts. CDR3 DNA sequence: TGTGCCATCAGCGGGGGACTAGCGTCCTCAACCGGGGAGCTGTTTTTT. Translating gives CAISGGLASSTGELFF. The V and J genes are TRBV10-3 and TRBJ2-2; 10 nucleotides line up with TRBD2. This CDR3 has 16 amino acids. Germline loops: CDR1 ENHRY, CDR2 SYGVKD. J was trimmed by 5 bases and V by 6 bases; bases with no gene match: 9.

This clonotype showed up just a few times. The V and J genes are TRBV6-4 and TRBJ2-7; a weak D match, TRBD1 (5 bases). Trimming removed 5 bases at V and 8 bases at J, with 13 bases between. CDR1 and CDR2 (germline): MRHNA, SNTAGT. This CDR3 is built from 12 residues. The CDR3 nucleotides are TGTGCCAGCAGTCCTGACAGTCGGCAGCAGTACTTC. The encoded protein is CASSPDSRQQYF.

Points on this clonotype: The junction departs from germline at one end; a sequencing error may be responsible. The chain carries TRBV9 and TRBJ1-2, with TRBD1 as a possible D gene (6 bases). Per germline, CDR1 SGDLS and CDR2 YYNGEE. The CDR3 has 16 residues. The CDR3 loop reads CASSLGTGAQDYGYTF. In nucleotides, the CDR3 is TGCGCCAGCAGCTTGGGCACGGGGGCCCAAGACTATGGCTACACCTTC.

This clonotype was picked up many times. V is TRBV7-8 and J is TRBJ2-7; D assignment may be TRBD1 or TRBD2 (6 bases each). V lost 1 base and J 2 bases, leaving 18 bases between the germline ends. Per germline, CDR1 SGHVS and CDR2 FQNEAQ. The CDR3 spans 17 residues. This CDR3 reads CASSLGGGTHSTYEQYF. The CDR3, as DNA: TGTGCCAGCAGCTTAGGTGGAGGGACACACAGTACCTACGAGCAGTACTTC.

This clonotype was counted between two and nine times. The chain joins TRBV7-8 to TRBJ2-5, with a weak D call TRBD2 (5 bases). Germline V lookup: CDR1 SGHVS, CDR2 FQNEAQ. This CDR3 is 13 amino acids long. V lost 7 bases and J 1 base, leaving 10 bases between the germline ends. The CDR3 nucleotides are TGTGCCAGCACCCTGGGGAGCCAAGAGACCCAGTACTTC. Its translation is CASTLGSQETQYF.

Ten or more counts support this clonotype. This CDR3 is CASSLRARGLAFF. The CDR3 DNA follows: TGTGCCAGCAGCTTGAGGGCCAGGGGGCTAGCTTTCTTT. The genes are TRBV7-2 and TRBJ1-1; 8 positions agree with TRBD1. With 3 bases clipped from V and 10 bases from J, the junction kept 7 bases outside the gene matches. CDR3 length: 13 amino acids. Germline V gives CDR1 SGHTA, CDR2 FQGNSA.

This clonotype has a count of ten or more. This chain uses TRBV12-3 or TRBV12-4 with TRBJ1-5; D gene uncertain. V was shortened by 2 bases and J by 0 bases, with 17 bases between the two germline ends. The CDR3 contains 18 residues. The CDR3 reads CASSLYPPKRTSNQPQHF. The CDR3 DNA follows: TGTGCCAGCAGTTTATATCCCCCGAAACGGACTAGCAATCAGCCCCAGCATTTT.

CDR3 protein: CSASSRVGQPQHF. The CDR3 region has the DNA TGCAGTGCTAGTAGCCGAGTTGGTCAGCCCCAGCATTTT. The chain carries TRBV20-1 and TRBJ1-5; D remains ambiguous. Germline CDR1 is DFQATT and CDR2 is SNEGSKA (reference sequence). V shed 3 bases and J shed 6 bases, with 12 bases lying between them. This CDR3 has 13 amino acids.

This clonotype was found many times. The chain joins TRBV10-3 to TRBJ1-1; D possibly corresponds to TRBD1 (6 bases). The CDR3 contains 14 residues. Germline V gene data show CDR1 as ENHRY and CDR2 as SYGVKD. V lost 10 bases, J lost 1 base, and 16 bases lay in between. CDR3 protein: CASLKMGANTEAFF. The DNA for the CDR3 is TGTGCCAGCCTCAAGATGGGGGCGAACACTGAAGCTTTCTTT.

This clonotype was detected ten times or more. The chain carries TRBV11-2 and TRBJ2-5; the D call may be TRBD1 or TRBD2 (5 bases each). CDR1 is SGHAT and CDR2 is FQNNGV in the germline V gene. CDR3 length equals 13 residues. V was cut by 1 base and J by 4 bases, with 7 bases left in between. CDR3 region: CASSLGGAETQYF. DNA for the CDR3: TGTGCCAGCAGCTTAGGAGGGGCAGAGACCCAGTACTTC.

This clonotype has a single count. CDR3 DNA sequence: TGCCCCACAGGGGGCGGGATCTACGAGCAGTACTTC. This translates into CPTGGGIYEQYF. This rearrangement joins TRBV10-2 to TRBJ2-7, with 9 bases lining up with TRBD1. CDR3 length: 12 residues. The V gene's germline CDR1 is WSHSY and CDR2 SAAADI.

The table lists this clonotype with many counts. V is TRBV20-1 and J is TRBJ2-5, with a tentative D call TRBD2 (6 bases). The CDR3 length is 14 residues. The germline CDR1 and CDR2 sequences are DFQATT and SNEGSKA (reference sequence). Trimming left V 6 bases short and J 4 bases short, with 18 bases between. The CDR3 loop is CSAPTSRRAETQYF. The CDR3 coding sequence is TGCAGTGCCCCGACTTCCCGGAGGGCAGAGACCCAGTACTTC.

This clonotype was seen at least ten times. The chain uses TRBV3-1 and TRBJ1-4, with TRBD1 as a possible D gene (5 bases). Per germline, CDR1 LGHDT and CDR2 YNNKEL (reference sequence). The germline V and J ends were trimmed by 4 bases and 7 bases, with 16 bases remaining between them. The CDR3 is 15 amino acids. In DNA form, the CDR3 reads TGTGCCAGCAGCCCCGGGGCCAGGGTAGCTGAAAAACTGTTTTTT. Translated, it gives CASSPGARVAEKLFF. The full variable domain, in which reference TRBV3-1 and TRBJ1-4 provide the parts outside the CDR3, is DTAVSQTPKYLVTQMGNDKSIKCEQNLGHDTMYWYKQDSKKFLKIMFSYNNKELIINETVPNRFSPKSPDKAHLNLHINSLELGDSAVYFCASSPGARVAEKLFFGSGTQLSVL.

This clonotype was picked up one time. The chain employs TRBV20-1 and TRBJ2-7; tentatively, D is TRBD2 (5 bases). V lost 3 bases to trimming and J lost 7 bases, with 19 bases between them. This CDR3 region has 14 residues. Germline loops: CDR1 DFQATT, CDR2 SNEGSKA (reference sequence). The CDR3 DNA sequence: TGCAGTGCTAGTAGCGCAGAGTTTCTGAGGGAGCAGTACTTC. Protein sequence: CSASSAEFLREQYF.

This clonotype was observed many times. The gene calls are TRBV19 and TRBJ2-5; 10 bases line up with TRBD1. The CDR3 has 14 amino acids. Trimming took 8 bases from V and 5 from J; bases not matched to a gene: 8. Germline values: CDR1 LNHDA, CDR2 SQIVND (reference sequence). The CDR3 DNA reads TGTGCCAGTTCTGCGACAGGGGGCGCGGAGACCCAGTACTTC. Its translation is CASSATGGAETQYF. The whole variable domain, remainder taken from reference TRBV19 and TRBJ2-5, is DGGITQSPKYLFRKEGQNVTLSCEQNLNHDAMYWYRQDPGQGLRLIYYSQIVNDFQKGDIAEGYSVSREKKESFPLTVTSAQKNPTAFYLCASSATGGAETQYFGPGTRLLVL.

This clonotype was detected ten times or more. The chain is built from TRBV3-1 and TRBJ2-6; no firm D call. V shed 3 bases and J shed 4 bases, with 4 bases lying between them. Germline V gives CDR1 LGHDT, CDR2 YNNKEL (reference sequence). This CDR3 contains 13 residues. Here the CDR3 DNA reads TGTGCCAGCAGCCACCTCGGGGCCAACGTCCTGACTTTC. Amino acids: CASSHLGANVLTF.

This clonotype was recorded a few times. This chain links TRBV9 with TRBJ2-5, with D tentatively TRBD1 or TRBD2 (5 bases each). The CDR3 is made up of 14 amino acids. With 4 bases removed from V and 1 base from J, the gap between germline ends came to 11 bases. Germline values: CDR1 SGDLS, CDR2 YYNGEE. This CDR3 is CASSPGPIQETQYF. CDR3 bases: TGTGCCAGCAGCCCGGGACCGATCCAAGAGACCCAGTACTTC.

The V and J genes are TRBV25-1 and TRBJ2-5, with 9 nucleotides matching TRBD1. The germline V gene encodes CDR1 MGHDK and CDR2 SYGVNS. The CDR3 spans 15 residues. V shed 3 bases and J 2 bases; nucleotides not matched to a gene: 4. The DNA for the CDR3 is TGTGCCAGCAGTGACTTGACAGGGGGACAAGAGACCCAGTACTTC. Protein: CASSDLTGGQETQYF.

This clonotype was counted ten times or more. J is TRBJ2-2 and V is TRBV29-1; weak D call: TRBD2 (5 bases). Between the trimmed V and J ends, which lost 2 bases and 1 base, there was a span of 8 bases. Per germline, CDR1 SQVTM and CDR2 ANQGSEA. This CDR3 is built from 14 residues. This CDR3 reads CSVEYGKNTGELFF. The DNA for the CDR3 is TGCAGCGTTGAATACGGGAAGAACACCGGGGAGCTGTTTTTT.

With regard to this clonotype: With a much larger clone just one base away, this may be a read error. The CDR3 carries no conserved terminal phenylalanine or tryptophan, so it likely arises from a read error. The V gene is TRBV10-3, the J gene TRBJ1-1, with D unresolved. The length of the CDR3 is 14 residues. The germline V gene encodes CDR1 ENHRY and CDR2 SYGVKD. With 4 bases removed from V and 4 bases from J, the gap between germline ends came to 13 bases. The CDR3, as DNA: TGTGCCATCAGTGTAGGTACTATAGGCACTGAAGCTTTCCTT. Its translation is CAISVGTIGTEAFL.